The 28 T cell receptor beta chains reported below all come from one sample, sequenced in a study of blood T cell repertoires in COVID-19. The table came from immunoSEQ multiplex PCR; TCRdb's copy has only in-frame clones and leaves some out. The table includes 200,000 to 250,000 clones, around 86% detected once. The specimen sequenced was PBMCs or T cells enriched from blood (not recorded which). All receptors derive from a woman between 45 and 65 years old who had recovered from COVID-19.

The V and J genes are TRBV2 and TRBJ2-3, with 8 bases that match TRBD2. Germline V CDR1 and CDR2: SNHLY, FYNNEI. Unmatched junction bases numbered 17, after V lost 9 bases and J lost 6 bases. CDR3 length: 16 amino acids. Here the CDR3 reads CASGTRGGWSSDTQYF. The CDR3 nucleotides read TGTGCCAGTGGGACTAGAGGGGGTTGGAGCTCGGATACGCAGTATTTT.

The chain joins TRBV5-5 to TRBJ2-7, with 9 bases lining up with TRBD2. The CDR3 consists of 15 residues. Germline V gene sequence: CDR1 SGHKS, CDR2 YYEKEE (reference sequence). V shed 1 base and J 6 bases; nucleotides not matched to a gene: 8. The CDR3 DNA reads as TGTGCCAGCAGCTTGTCGGATAGCGGGAGCTCCGAGCAGTACTTC. It yields the protein CASSLSDSGSSEQYF.

The chain is built from TRBV5-1 and TRBJ2-3; 8 nucleotides align to TRBD2. Germline lookup yields CDR1 SGHRS and CDR2 YFSETQ. The CDR3 is 15 residues long. Losses at the gene ends were 1 base for V and 1 base for J; bases not matched to a gene: 2. The CDR3 protein is CASSLSTSGTDTQYF. In nucleotides, the CDR3 is TGCGCCAGCAGCTTGTCGACTAGCGGCACAGATACGCAGTATTTT.

This clone came up a few times. The V and J genes are TRBV4-3 and TRBJ1-2; D not resolved. Trimming took off 4 bases at V and 5 bases at J, with 11 bases between the two ends. The CDR3 is 13 residues long. Germline V gene sequence: CDR1 LGHNA, CDR2 YSLEER. The CDR3 coding sequence is TGCGCCAGCAGCCTCGATGGGGAGTATGGCTACACCTTC. Its translation is CASSLDGEYGYTF.

The chain uses TRBV3-1 (or the pseudogene TRBV3-2) and TRBJ2-6; a possible D gene is TRBD1 (5 bases). Looked up from germline, CDR1 is LGHDT and CDR2 is YNNKEL (reference sequence). V was clipped by 4 bases and J by 3 bases, with 19 bases between them. This CDR3 contains 18 residues. For the CDR3, the DNA is TGTGCCAGCAGCCTCCAGGCGTGGGGCGAGTATGGGGCCAACGTCCTGACTTTC. The encoded protein is CASSLQAWGEYGANVLTF.

This clone was seen only once. The J gene is TRBJ1-1, the V gene TRBV19; D is perhaps TRBD1 (5 bases). With 2 bases removed from V and 1 base from J, the gap between germline ends came to 8 bases. The CDR3 runs 14 residues. CDR1 and CDR2 from the germline V gene are LNHDA and SQIVND (reference sequence). CDR3 protein: CASSISGGNTEAFF. CDR3 nucleotides: TGTGCCAGTAGTATATCGGGGGGGAACACTGAAGCTTTCTTT.

The CDR3 protein is CASSLAGLSTDTQYF. The CDR3 DNA is TGTGCCAGCAGTTTGGCGGGGCTGTCCACAGATACGCAGTATTTT. The chain has TRBV27 and TRBJ2-3; a weak D match, TRBD2 (6 bases). V lost 3 bases and J 2 bases, leaving 12 bases between the germline ends. The CDR3 has 15 residues. Germline CDR1 and CDR2: MNHEY and SMNVEV (reference sequence).

The chain uses TRBV27 and TRBJ2-1, with TRBD2 matching over 7 bases. V lost 0 bases to trimming and J lost 9 bases; unmatched junction nucleotides: 5. This CDR3 region has 14 residues. Per the germline V gene, CDR1 is MNHEY and CDR2 is SMNVEV (reference sequence). The DNA for the CDR3 is TGTGCCAGCAGTTTATCCGGGAGGCTTACTGAGCAGTTCTTC. The encoded protein is CASSLSGRLTEQFF.

The chain links TRBV19 to TRBJ2-1, with 7 positions matching TRBD2. The CDR3 spans 18 residues. The germline V gene encodes CDR1 LNHDA and CDR2 SQIVND (reference sequence). J was trimmed by 6 bases and V by 0 bases; bases with no gene match: 14. The CDR3 DNA reads TGTGCCAGTAGTATAGATCGAAGTCGGCGGGAGCGCGTCAATGAGCAGTTCTTC. Protein product: CASSIDRSRRERVNEQFF. The full variable domain, with the rest looked up from reference TRBV19 and TRBJ2-1, is DGGITQSPKYLFRKEGQNVTLSCEQNLNHDAMYWYRQDPGQGLRLIYYSQIVNDFQKGDIAEGYSVSREKKESFPLTVTSAQKNPTAFYLCASSIDRSRRERVNEQFFGPGTRLTVL.

The rearrangement uses TRBV5-1 and TRBJ1-1, with a tentative D call TRBD1 (6 bases). Between the trimmed V and J ends, which lost 4 bases and 0 bases, there was a span of 10 bases. The germline V gene encodes CDR1 SGHRS and CDR2 YFSETQ. The CDR3 is 14 residues long. CDR3 DNA: TGCGCCAGCAGCGCAGGGGACGTGAACACTGAAGCTTTCTTT. It codes for CASSAGDVNTEAFF.

The CDR3 DNA follows: TGTGCCAGCAGCCCTATTGGACAGCGCAACTACAATGAGCAGTTCTTC. It yields the protein CASSPIGQRNYNEQFF. J is TRBJ2-1 and V is TRBV5-4, with D tentatively TRBD1 (6 bases). CDR1 and CDR2 from the germline V gene are SGHNT and YYREEE (reference sequence). The V end lost 4 bases, the J end lost 3 bases, and 17 bases lay between the germline ends. The CDR3 sequence is 16 residues long. The full variable domain, with the rest looked up from reference TRBV5-4 and TRBJ2-1, is ETGVTQSPTHLIKTRGQQVTLRCSSQSGHNTVSWYQQALGQGPQFIFQYYREEENGRGNFPPRFSGLQFPNYSSELNVNALELDDSALYLCASSPIGQRNYNEQFFGPGTRLTVL.

For the CDR3, the DNA is TGTGCCTGGGGGGACAGGGTGGACTCTGAAGCTTTCTTT. Protein: CAWGDRVDSEAFF. This chain links TRBV30 with TRBJ1-1; TRBD1 aligns across 9 bases. This CDR3 comprises 13 residues. V dropped 5 bases and J dropped 6; count of bases not matched to a gene: 7. Germline V gene data show CDR1 as GTSNPN and CDR2 as SVGIG (reference sequence). The whole variable domain, filled in from reference TRBV30 and TRBJ1-1, reads SQTIHQWPATLVQPVGSPLSLECTVEGTSNPNLYWYRQAAGRGLQLLFYSVGIGQISSEVPQNLSASRPQDRQFILSSKKLLLSDSGFYLCAWGDRVDSEAFFGQGTRLTVV.

The rearrangement joins TRBV29-1 to TRBJ1-2; 8 bases fit TRBD1. The CDR3 is 14 amino acids. Looked up from germline, CDR1 is SQVTM and CDR2 is ANQGSEA. Trimming took 4 bases from V and 4 from J; bases not matched to a gene: 8. CDR3 sequence (DNA): TGCAGCGTTGTTCTGCCAGGGGGCGGCTATGGCTACACCTTC. It translates to CSVVLPGGGYGYTF.

This clone was found once. The genes are TRBV11-2 and TRBJ1-1, with D perhaps matching TRBD1 (5 bases). V lost 3 bases and J 8 bases, leaving 10 bases between the germline ends. CDR1 is SGHAT and CDR2 is FQNNGV in the germline V gene. The CDR3 sequence is 12 residues long. Written as DNA, the CDR3 is TGTGCCAGCAGCTTGGAGCGGGGCGAAGCTTTCTTT. This translates into CASSLERGEAFF.

This clone was detected only once. The chain carries TRBV14 and TRBJ1-1; D not certain. Germline CDR1 reads SGHDN; CDR2 reads FVKESK. V was shortened by 3 bases and J by 5 bases, with 7 bases between the two germline ends. The CDR3 has 12 residues. DNA of the CDR3: TGTGCCAGCAGCCAGGAGTGGACTGAAGCTTTCTTT. Translating gives CASSQEWTEAFF. Filled out from reference TRBV14 and TRBJ1-1, the complete variable domain reads EAGVTQFPSHSVIEKGQTVTLRCDPISGHDNLYWYRRVMGKEIKFLLHFVKESKQDESGMPNNRFLAERTGGTYSTLKVQPAELEDSGVYFCASSQEWTEAFFGQGTRLTVV.

This clone came up a few times. V and J are TRBV6-1 and TRBJ1-6; D remains unclear. The CDR3 covers 15 residues. Trimming took 1 base from V and 5 from J, leaving 9 bases between them. Per the germline V gene, CDR1 is MNHNS and CDR2 is SASEGT. Here the CDR3 reads CASSEGSGDNSPLHF. The DNA of the CDR3 is TGTGCCAGCAGTGAAGGTTCAGGCGATAATTCACCCCTCCACTTT.

The chain recombines TRBV5-4 with TRBJ1-2; D perhaps matches TRBD1 (5 bases). Germline V gene sequence: CDR1 SGHNT, CDR2 YYREEE (reference sequence). V was trimmed by 4 bases and J by 7 bases, leaving 17 bases between them. The CDR3 extends over 14 amino acids. The CDR3 is CASSLLRGIGGYTF. DNA of the CDR3: TGTGCCAGCAGCCTGCTCCGGGGGATAGGTGGCTACACCTTC.

The chain recombines TRBV5-6 with TRBJ1-3; tentative D call: TRBD1 (5 bases). Germline-derived CDR1 and CDR2 are SGHDT and YYEEEE. The length of the CDR3 is 15 residues. Between the trimmed V and J ends, which lost 3 bases and 3 bases, there was a span of 13 bases. DNA for the CDR3: TGTGCCAGCAGCTGGGGGGTCCAGGTTGGAAACACCATATATTTT. As protein: CASSWGVQVGNTIYF.

V is TRBV27 and J is TRBJ2-1; D is possibly TRBD1 or TRBD2 (10 bases each). Germline V gives CDR1 MNHEY, CDR2 SMNVEV (reference sequence). V lost 5 bases and J 3 bases, leaving 26 bases between the germline ends. The CDR3 has 19 amino acids. The CDR3 nucleotides are TGTGCCAGCAGTCGAGGACAGGGGGTAGCGGGAGGACACTACAATGAGCAGTTCTTC. As protein: CASSRGQGVAGGHYNEQFF.

The chain couples TRBV10-3 to TRBJ1-2; 9 bases are a match to TRBD1. The junction had 6 bases not matched to a gene; V was cut back by 6 bases and J by 7 bases. This CDR3 is 13 amino acids long. Germline CDR1 and CDR2: ENHRY and SYGVKD. In DNA, the CDR3 is TGTGCCATCAGGACGGGACAGGGCTCTGGCTACACCTTC. It encodes CAIRTGQGSGYTF.

The CDR3 sequence: CASSRVYNEQFF. In DNA form, the CDR3 reads TGTGCCAGCAGTCGAGTTTACAATGAGCAGTTCTTC. The chain uses TRBV14 and TRBJ2-1, with unresolved D. The CDR3 spans 12 residues. Germline V gives CDR1 SGHDN, CDR2 FVKESK. Trimming removed 6 bases at V and 4 bases at J, with 7 bases between.

The chain is built from TRBV18 and TRBJ2-2; 9 bases are a match to TRBD2. This CDR3 comprises 17 residues. The V gene end was trimmed by 2 bases and the J gene end by 0 bases; junction bases not matched to a gene: 4. Germline V lookup: CDR1 KGHSH, CDR2 LQKENI. CDR3 nucleotides: TGTGCCAGCTCACCAGAGAGCGGGAGGTCGAACACCGGGGAGCTGTTTTTT. The encoded protein is CASSPESGRSNTGELFF.

This clone has only a few counts. The chain is built from TRBV27 and TRBJ2-3; D gene unclear. The CDR3 is 13 residues long. V was shortened by 4 bases and J by 4 bases, with 9 bases between the two germline ends. Germline lookup yields CDR1 MNHEY and CDR2 SMNVEV (reference sequence). CDR3 sequence reads: CASSSFPADTQYF. The CDR3 DNA follows: TGTGCCAGCAGTTCCTTTCCTGCAGATACGCAGTATTTT.

The V gene is TRBV5-1, the J gene TRBJ2-2; the D gene is possibly TRBD2 (5 bases). Germline V lookup: CDR1 SGHRS, CDR2 YFSETQ. Trimming stripped 0 bases from V and 1 base from J, with 10 bases between. The CDR3 has 16 residues. The CDR3 region has the DNA TGCGCCAGCAGCTTGGGGCCCAGCGGGAACACCGGGGAGCTGTTTTTT. The encoded protein is CASSLGPSGNTGELFF.

The chain couples TRBV7-3 to TRBJ2-7, with 7 bases lining up with TRBD2. CDR3 size: 14 residues. Germline values: CDR1 SGHTA, CDR2 FQGTGA. The junction had 7 bases not matched to a gene; V was cut back by 5 bases and J by 3 bases. Here the CDR3 DNA reads TGTGCCAGCAGCCCGTATTCGGGGGGCTACGAGCAGTACTTC. Translation gives CASSPYSGGYEQYF.

The gene calls are TRBV19 and TRBJ2-7, with a possible D match to TRBD2 (5 bases). Germline CDR1 and CDR2: LNHDA and SQIVND (reference sequence). This CDR3 region has 14 residues. V was clipped by 5 bases and J by 6 bases, with 17 bases between them. In DNA form, the CDR3 reads TGTGCCAGTAGTCGGGGTTCGTCGCTTCTCGAGCAGTACTTC. It encodes CASSRGSSLLEQYF.

Only a few counts were recorded for this clone. The chain employs TRBV5-6 and TRBJ1-1; tentative D call: TRBD1 (6 bases). Germline CDR1 and CDR2: SGHDT and YYEEEE. This CDR3 has 15 amino acids. The V end was cut by 1 base, the J end by 1 base, with 11 bases between. The CDR3 region has the DNA TGTGCCAGCAGCTTGATCAGGGGACGGAACACTGAAGCTTTCTTT. Translation gives CASSLIRGRNTEAFF.

The chain's CDR3 is CASSPRRDGLGNTIYF. CDR3 nucleotides: TGTGCCAGCAGTCCGAGGCGAGATGGCCTCGGAAACACCATATATTTT. The chain has TRBV27 and TRBJ1-3; no firm D call. CDR1 and CDR2 from the germline V gene are MNHEY and SMNVEV (reference sequence). Between the trimmed V and J ends, which lost 5 bases and 4 bases, there was a span of 18 bases. The CDR3 totals 16 residues.